Each of the 10 T cell receptor beta chains below was sequenced from the same sample in a study of blood T cell repertoires in COVID-19. Profiling relied on immunoSEQ multiplex PCR, and the TCRdb table lists in-frame clones only, not all of them. The sample includes over 200,000 clones, approximately 83% of them seen just once. The sequenced material came from peripheral blood. These receptors all stem from a man aged 35-49 years with acute or convalescent COVID-19.

This chain joins TRBV3-1 (or the pseudogene TRBV3-2) and TRBJ2-1; D is possibly TRBD2 (5 bases). With 8 bases removed from V and 1 base from J, the gap between germline ends came to 15 bases. Germline CDR1 and CDR2: LGHDT and YNNKEL (reference sequence). This CDR3 contains 15 residues. The CDR3 region is CASAPQAASYNEQFF. CDR3 nucleotides: TGTGCCAGCGCGCCCCAAGCGGCGTCCTACAATGAGCAGTTCTTC.

The J gene is TRBJ1-5, the V gene TRBV6-6; 8 positions agree with TRBD1. CDR1 is MNHNY and CDR2 is SVGAGI in the germline V gene (reference sequence). The CDR3 runs 16 residues. J lost 4 bases, V lost 6 bases, and 11 bases had no gene match. CDR3 sequence reads: CASSPAQGAENQPQHF. CDR3 in DNA: TGTGCCAGCAGCCCAGCCCAGGGGGCAGAAAATCAGCCCCAGCATTTT.

The rearrangement links TRBV27 to TRBJ2-5, with 11 bases matching TRBD2. The CDR3 sequence is 15 residues long. V dropped 4 bases and J dropped 4; count of bases not matched to a gene: 5. Germline CDR1 and CDR2: MNHEY and SMNVEV (reference sequence). The CDR3 here is CASSSAGLAGETQYF. The DNA for the CDR3 is TGTGCCAGCAGTTCAGCTGGACTAGCGGGAGAGACCCAGTACTTC.

The chain uses TRBV7-6 and TRBJ1-1; 7 bases line up with TRBD1. The ends lost 2 bases at V and 1 base at J; junction bases unmatched: 13. CDR3 length equals 18 residues. Germline values: CDR1 SGHVS, CDR2 FNYEAQ. The CDR3 here is CASSLLVPQSGGNTEAFF. In DNA, the CDR3 is TGTGCCAGCAGCTTACTGGTTCCGCAGTCAGGGGGGAACACTGAAGCTTTCTTT.

The chain links TRBV11-2 to TRBJ2-2; no reliable D call. There are 12 residues in the CDR3. V was clipped by 2 bases and J by 8 bases, with 6 bases between them. The germline V gene has CDR1 SGHAT and CDR2 FQNNGV. The CDR3 spells CASSLPGGELFF. CDR3 in DNA: TGTGCCAGCAGCTTACCCGGGGGGGAGCTGTTTTTT.

In this sample, this clone turned up a few times. The chain recombines TRBV14 with TRBJ1-2, with a possible D match to TRBD1 (5 bases). The CDR3 extends over 12 amino acids. Germline V gives CDR1 SGHDN, CDR2 FVKESK. The V end lost 0 bases, the J end lost 6 bases, and 5 bases lay between the germline ends. The CDR3 region is CASSQEGDGYTF. The CDR3 DNA reads as TGTGCCAGCAGCCAAGAAGGGGATGGCTACACCTTC. The entire variable domain, with the rest obtained from reference TRBV14 and TRBJ1-2, is as follows: EAGVTQFPSHSVIEKGQTVTLRCDPISGHDNLYWYRRVMGKEIKFLLHFVKESKQDESGMPNNRFLAERTGGTYSTLKVQPAELEDSGVYFCASSQEGDGYTFGSGTRLTVV.

The chain combines TRBV5-4 with TRBJ2-7, with a possible D match to TRBD2 (5 bases). The CDR3 is made up of 14 amino acids. Trimming left V 0 bases short and J 1 base short, with 8 bases between. Germline V gene data show CDR1 as SGHNT and CDR2 as YYREEE (reference sequence). The CDR3 protein is CASSLGPGSYEQYF. The CDR3 coding sequence is TGTGCCAGCAGCTTGGGTCCGGGATCCTACGAGCAGTACTTC.

The genes are TRBV4-1 and TRBJ1-3; TRBD1 is a possible D gene (6 bases). Germline V CDR1 and CDR2: MGHRA, YSYEKL. Trimming removed 4 bases at V and 0 bases at J, with 16 bases between. The CDR3 is 17 amino acids. The CDR3 loop is CASSRMGHRDSGNTIYF. The CDR3, as DNA: TGCGCCAGCAGCCGAATGGGACACAGGGACTCTGGAAACACCATATATTTT.

The V and J genes are TRBV7-2 and TRBJ1-2; D remains ambiguous. CDR3 length: 17 residues. CDR1 and CDR2 from the germline V gene are SGHTA and FQGNSA. V lost 2 bases and J lost 5, with 21 bases in between. In nucleotides, the CDR3 is TGTGCCAGCAGCTTAAAGCTCCAGCAGCGGGTACTGTATGGCTACACCTTC. As protein: CASSLKLQQRVLYGYTF. The whole variable domain, filled in from reference TRBV7-2 and TRBJ1-2, reads GAGVSQSPSNKVTEKGKDVELRCDPISGHTALYWYRQSLGQGLEFLIYFQGNSAPDKSGLPSDRFSAERTGGSVSTLTIQRTQQEDSAVYLCASSLKLQQRVLYGYTFGSGTRLTVV.

This clone was counted between two and nine times. V is TRBV7-6 and J is TRBJ2-2; 8 bases match TRBD2. The V segment lost 5 bases and the J segment 8 bases; nucleotides outside the gene matches: 7. The CDR3 extends over 14 amino acids. Germline V gene sequence: CDR1 SGHVS, CDR2 FNYEAQ. The CDR3 DNA is TGTGCCAGCAGCCCGGGAGGGACCTGGGGGGAGCTGTTTTTT. It codes for CASSPGGTWGELFF.